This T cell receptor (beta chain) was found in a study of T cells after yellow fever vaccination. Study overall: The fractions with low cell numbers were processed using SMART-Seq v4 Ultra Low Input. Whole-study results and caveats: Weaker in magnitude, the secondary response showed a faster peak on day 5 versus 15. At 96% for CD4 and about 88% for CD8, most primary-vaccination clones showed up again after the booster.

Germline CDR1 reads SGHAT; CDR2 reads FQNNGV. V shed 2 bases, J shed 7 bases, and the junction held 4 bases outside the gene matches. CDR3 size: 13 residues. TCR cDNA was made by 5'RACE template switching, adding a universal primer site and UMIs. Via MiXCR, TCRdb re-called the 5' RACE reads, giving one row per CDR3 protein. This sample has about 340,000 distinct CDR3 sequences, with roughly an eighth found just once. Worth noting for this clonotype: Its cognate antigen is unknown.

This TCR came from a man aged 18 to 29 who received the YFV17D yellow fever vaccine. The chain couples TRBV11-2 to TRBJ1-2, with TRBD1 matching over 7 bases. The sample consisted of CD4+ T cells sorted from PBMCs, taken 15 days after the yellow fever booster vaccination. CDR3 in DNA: TGTGCCAGCAGCTTATCAGGGGGGCTTGGCTACACCTTC. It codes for CASSLSGGLGYTF.